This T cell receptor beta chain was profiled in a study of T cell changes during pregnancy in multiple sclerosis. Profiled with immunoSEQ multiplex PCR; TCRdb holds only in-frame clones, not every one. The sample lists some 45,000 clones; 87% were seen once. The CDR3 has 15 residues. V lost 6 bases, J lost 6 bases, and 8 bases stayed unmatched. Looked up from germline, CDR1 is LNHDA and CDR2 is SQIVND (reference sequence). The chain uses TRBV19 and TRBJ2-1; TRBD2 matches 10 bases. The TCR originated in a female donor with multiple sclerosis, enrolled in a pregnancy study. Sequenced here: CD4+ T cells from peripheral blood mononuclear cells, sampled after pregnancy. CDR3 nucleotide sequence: TGTGCCAGTAGCCAGCGGGGGGGCCCAAGCAATGAGCAGTTCTTC. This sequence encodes CASSQRGGPSNEQFF.